These T cell receptor beta chains were read from a single sample in a study of blood T cell repertoires in COVID-19. Using immunoSEQ multiplex PCR, the repertoire was profiled, and TCRdb retains in-frame clones only, with some absent. The sample gives some 68,000 clones, over 75% of which show up once; roughly 2.4% is in the top ten. The sequenced material came from peripheral blood. The source is a human donor in a cohort sampled during active COVID-19. CDR3s include the opening cysteine and the closing phenylalanine or tryptophan. A D gene is named only where the DNA matches it firmly. The size of a clone is reported for some rows only, either as once, few or many, or as a class for expanded clones.

d_call	clone_size	v_call	j_call	cdr3_nt	cdr3_aa
.	once	TRBV7-2	TRBJ2-4	TGTGCCAGCAGCTCGGACACGAAGGGTGGCATTCAGTACTTC	CASSSDTKGGIQYF
.	.	TRBV3-1/TRBV3-2	TRBJ1-5	TGTGCCAGCAGCCCCTACGGGCAGCCCCAGCATTTT	CASSPYGQPQHF
TRBD1	.	TRBV10-3	TRBJ1-3	TGTGCCATCAGTCCTCAGGGGGCGCGGGGAAACACCATATATTTT	CAISPQGARGNTIYF
.	few	TRBV6-2/TRBV6-3	TRBJ2-4	TGTGCCAGCAGTTACTCGGCTGGTCCCAAAAACATTCAGTACTTC	CASSYSAGPKNIQYF
.	.	TRBV2	TRBJ1-4	TGTGCCAGCAGGGACAGCGGCCTACCCGAGGAAAAACTGTTTTTT	CASRDSGLPEEKLFF
.	.	TRBV11-2	TRBJ2-3	TGTGCCAGCAGCTTAGAACCTAACGTCCGATATACGCAGTATTTT	CASSLEPNVRYTQYF
TRBD1	.	TRBV7-2	TRBJ2-7	TGTGCCAGCAGCTTACAGGGGGCCCCTAACTACGAGCAGTACTTC	CASSLQGAPNYEQYF
TRBD1	.	TRBV6-4	TRBJ1-3	TGTGCCAGCAGTTGGTCGACAGGGAGGTACCTCTCTGGAAACACCATATATTTT	CASSWSTGRYLSGNTIYF
TRBD1	.	TRBV27	TRBJ1-6	TGTGCCAGCAGGCTACAGGGGGGAAATTCACCCCTCCACTTT	CASRLQGGNSPLHF
TRBD2	.	TRBV27	TRBJ2-2	TGTGCCAGCAGTCCAAGACTAGCGGGCACCGGGGAGCTGTTTTTT	CASSPRLAGTGELFF
.	.	TRBV6-5	TRBJ1-2	TGTGCCAGCAGCCCGGGGACAACTCCTAACTATGGCTACACCTTC	CASSPGTTPNYGYTF
.	few	TRBV7-9	TRBJ1-4	TGTGCCAGCAGCCAGGGACACGTTAATGAAAAACTGTTTTTT	CASSQGHVNEKLFF
.	.	TRBV6-6	TRBJ1-1	TGTGCCAGCTTGACCCGGGACACTGAAGCTTTCTTT	CASLTRDTEAFF
.	.	TRBV3-1/TRBV3-2	TRBJ2-1	TGTGCCAGCAGCCAAGTCAAAGTAGCACTGACCCAGGGTGAGCAGTTCTTC	CASSQVKVALTQGEQFF
TRBD1	.	TRBV6-1	TRBJ2-7	TGTGCCAGCAGTGAAGGCCAGGGGGTTGACGAGCAGTACTTC	CASSEGQGVDEQYF
.	.	TRBV19	TRBJ1-1	TGTGCCAGTAGTATAGATTCGACAAGGGGGACAGAAGCTTTCTTT	CASSIDSTRGTEAFF
TRBD1	.	TRBV18	TRBJ1-2	TGTGCCAGCTCACGTGCCGGACAGGGGGCGGGTGGCTACACCTTC	CASSRAGQGAGGYTF
.	.	TRBV11-3	TRBJ1-1	TGTGCCAGCAGCTTCTTCCGGGGAAACACTGAAGCTTTCTTT	CASSFFRGNTEAFF
TRBD1	.	TRBV5-4	TRBJ2-5	TGTGCCAGCAGCTGGGACAGGGGAGAGACCCAGTACTTC	CASSWDRGETQYF
TRBD2	.	TRBV7-2	TRBJ2-3	TGTGCCAGCAGCCCTTGGACTAGCGGCACAGATACGCAGTATTTT	CASSPWTSGTDTQYF
.	.	TRBV6-5	TRBJ2-7	TGTGCCAGCAGTCACCTAGCGTTCGACTACGAGCAGTACTTC	CASSHLAFDYEQYF
TRBD2	.	TRBV19	TRBJ2-2	TGTGCCAGTACCCTTCGGGGGGGTCTGAACACCGGGGAGCTGTTTTTT	CASTLRGGLNTGELFF
.	.	TRBV5-1	TRBJ2-6	TGCGCCAGCAGCTTGTGGACTCACCCTTCCGGGGCCAACGTCCTGACTTTC	CASSLWTHPSGANVLTF
.	once	TRBV30	TRBJ1-2	TGTGCCTGGAGTGCCCGCGGGCTGGGTGGCTACACCTTC	CAWSARGLGGYTF
TRBD1	.	TRBV11-1	TRBJ2-1	TGTGCCAGCAGCCCGGACAGGGGGGGTATTGAGCAGTTCTTC	CASSPDRGGIEQFF
.	.	TRBV12-3/TRBV12-4	TRBJ1-1	TGTGCCAGCCGCAGGGGGAACACTGAAGCTTTCTTT	CASRRGNTEAFF
TRBD1	.	TRBV4-1	TRBJ2-4	TGCGCCAGCAGCCTAAGACGTGAATTGGACAGGGCGTCCCACCCGACTCAGTACTTC	CASSLRRELDRASHPTQYF
TRBD1	.	TRBV7-9	TRBJ2-7	TGTGCCAGCAGCTCGACAGGGACAGAGCAGTACTTC	CASSSTGTEQYF
.	few	TRBV7-9	TRBJ1-6	TGTGCCAGCAGCTTAGCGGCGGGTTCACCCCTCCACTTT	CASSLAAGSPLHF
TRBD2	.	TRBV27	TRBJ2-1	TGTGCCAGCAATCCAGGGGGACTAGCGATCAATGAGCAGTTCTTC	CASNPGGLAINEQFF
.	.	TRBV7-2	TRBJ2-3	TGTGCCAGCAGCTTAGGGGAGTCGGGCACAGATACGCAGTATTTT	CASSLGESGTDTQYF
TRBD2	.	TRBV10-3	TRBJ2-7	TGTGCCATCAGTGAAAATTGGCGGGAGTACAACGAGCAGTACTTC	CAISENWREYNEQYF
TRBD2	.	TRBV18	TRBJ2-3	TGTGCCAGCTCACCACCGGCTAGCGGGAGGCGAGGGACGCAGTATTTT	CASSPPASGRRGTQYF
TRBD1	.	TRBV30	TRBJ1-4	TGTGCCTGGACCGGGACAGGGGATGAAAAACTGTTTTTT	CAWTGTGDEKLFF
.	.	TRBV12-3/TRBV12-4	TRBJ2-5	TGTGCCAGCGCTGCGGGCATTAAAGAGACCCAGTACTTC	CASAAGIKETQYF
TRBD2	.	TRBV7-9	TRBJ2-1	TGTGCCAGCAGCCAAAGACTAGCGGGAGTAAATGAGCAGTTCTTC	CASSQRLAGVNEQFF
TRBD2	once	TRBV5-1	TRBJ2-2	TGCGCCAGCAGTGGGCTAGCGGAGAACACCGGGGAGCTGTTTTTT	CASSGLAENTGELFF
TRBD2	.	TRBV15	TRBJ2-5	TGTGCCACCAGCAGAAAGGCTCTAGCGGGAGATTTGGAGACCCAGTACTTC	CATSRKALAGDLETQYF
.	.	TRBV5-4	TRBJ1-6	TGTGCCAGCAGCTTGGCCAGAAATTCACCCCTCCACTTT	CASSLARNSPLHF
TRBD2	.	TRBV29-1	TRBJ2-1	TGCAGCGTCCGACGGGGGGAGGATACACCAGGTGAGCAGTTCTTC	CSVRRGEDTPGEQFF
.	.	TRBV16	TRBJ2-7	TGTGCCAGCAGCCAATCGGGCAGCCCTCGCGAGCAGTACTTC	CASSQSGSPREQYF